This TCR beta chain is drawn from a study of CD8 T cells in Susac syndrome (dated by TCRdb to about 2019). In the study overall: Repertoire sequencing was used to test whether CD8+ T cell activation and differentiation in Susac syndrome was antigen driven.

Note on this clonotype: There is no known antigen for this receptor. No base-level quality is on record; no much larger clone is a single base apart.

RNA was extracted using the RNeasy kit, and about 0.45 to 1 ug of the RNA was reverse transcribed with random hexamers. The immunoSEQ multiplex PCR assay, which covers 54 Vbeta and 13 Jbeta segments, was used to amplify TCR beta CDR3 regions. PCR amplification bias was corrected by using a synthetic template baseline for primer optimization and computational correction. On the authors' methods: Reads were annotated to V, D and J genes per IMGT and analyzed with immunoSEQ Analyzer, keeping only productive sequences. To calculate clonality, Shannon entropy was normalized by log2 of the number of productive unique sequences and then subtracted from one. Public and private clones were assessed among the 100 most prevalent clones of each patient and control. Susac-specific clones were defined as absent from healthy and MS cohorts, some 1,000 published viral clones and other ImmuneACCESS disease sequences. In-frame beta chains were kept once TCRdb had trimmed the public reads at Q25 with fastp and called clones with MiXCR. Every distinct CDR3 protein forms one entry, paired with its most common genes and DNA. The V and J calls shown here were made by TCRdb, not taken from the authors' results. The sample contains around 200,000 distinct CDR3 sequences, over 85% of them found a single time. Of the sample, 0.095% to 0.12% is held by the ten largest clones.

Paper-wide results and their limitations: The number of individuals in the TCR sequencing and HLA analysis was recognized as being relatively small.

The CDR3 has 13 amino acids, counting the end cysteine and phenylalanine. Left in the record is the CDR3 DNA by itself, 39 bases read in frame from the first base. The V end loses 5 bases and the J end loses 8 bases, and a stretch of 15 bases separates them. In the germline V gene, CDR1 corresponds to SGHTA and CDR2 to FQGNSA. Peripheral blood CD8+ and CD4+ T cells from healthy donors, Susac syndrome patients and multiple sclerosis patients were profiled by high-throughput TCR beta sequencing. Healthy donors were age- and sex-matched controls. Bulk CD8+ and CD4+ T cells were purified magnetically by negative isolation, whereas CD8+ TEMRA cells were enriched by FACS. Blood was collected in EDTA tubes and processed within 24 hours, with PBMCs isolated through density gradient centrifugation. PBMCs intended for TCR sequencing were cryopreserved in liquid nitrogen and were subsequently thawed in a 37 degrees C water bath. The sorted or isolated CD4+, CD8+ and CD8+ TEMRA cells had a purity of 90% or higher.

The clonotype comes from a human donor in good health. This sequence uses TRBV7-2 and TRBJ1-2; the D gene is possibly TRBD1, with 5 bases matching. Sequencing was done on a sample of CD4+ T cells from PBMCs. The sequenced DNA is TGTGCCAGCAGCCATCAGGGTCGGGACGGCTACACCTTC. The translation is CASSHQGRDGYTF.